This TCR beta chain was found in a study of T cell responses to AZD1222 COVID-19 vaccine. TCRdb keeps only in-frame clones here, not all; method: immunoSEQ multiplex PCR. Of some 130,000 clones listed, 91% were seen once; the top ten hold approximately 2.1%. V was pared by 5 bases and J by 3 bases, with 5 bases of the junction left unmatched. Germline V gives CDR1 MNHNY, CDR2 SVGAGI (reference sequence). The CDR3 runs to 14 residues. The V gene is TRBV6-6, the J gene TRBJ1-2, with 8 bases aligning to TRBD1. Sequencing was performed on peripheral blood, taken 28 days after the second AZD1222 dose. This sequence was found in an adult who received the AZD1222 COVID-19 vaccine. Written as DNA, the CDR3 is TGTGCCAGCAGTGGACAGGGAGGTGACTATGGCTACACCTTC. Translation: CASSGQGGDYGYTF.